This TCR beta chain was obtained from a study of T cell responses to AZD1222 COVID-19 vaccine. Study at large: Timing groups of about 4 and about 12 weeks for second doses were pooled.

Sequencing was performed with immunoSEQ multiplex PCR; in TCRdb, only in-frame clones are kept and a portion is missing. The table records approximately 70,000 clones, about nine tenths of them present only once. The CDR3 loop spans 18 amino acids. V trimming: 2 bases; J trimming: 0 bases; junction bases outside the gene matches: 10. In germline, CDR1 is SGHAT, CDR2 FQNNGV. The receptor's source is an adult in good health. This chain joins TRBV11-2 and TRBJ2-5; 9 nucleotides line up with TRBD1. The sample in question was peripheral blood, obtained on day 0 of AZD1222 vaccination. The CDR3 here is CASSLIYTGQGYQETQYF. CDR3 DNA sequence: TGTGCCAGCAGCTTAATCTACACCGGACAGGGGTACCAAGAGACCCAGTACTTC.